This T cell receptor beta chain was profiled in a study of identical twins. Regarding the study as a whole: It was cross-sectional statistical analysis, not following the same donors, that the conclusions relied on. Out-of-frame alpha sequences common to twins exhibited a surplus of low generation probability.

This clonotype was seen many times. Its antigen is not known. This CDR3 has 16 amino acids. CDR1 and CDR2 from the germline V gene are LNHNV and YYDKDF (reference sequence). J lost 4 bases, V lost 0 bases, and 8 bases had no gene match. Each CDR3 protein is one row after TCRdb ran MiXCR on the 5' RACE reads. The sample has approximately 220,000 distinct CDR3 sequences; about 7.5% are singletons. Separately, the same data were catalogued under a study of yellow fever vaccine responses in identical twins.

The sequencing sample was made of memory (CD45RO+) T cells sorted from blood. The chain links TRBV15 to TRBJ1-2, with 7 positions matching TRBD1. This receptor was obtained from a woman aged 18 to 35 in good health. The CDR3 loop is CATSRDNQRGPYGYTF. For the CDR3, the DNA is TGTGCCACCAGCAGAGATAATCAGAGGGGGCCCTATGGCTACACCTTC.